This T cell receptor beta chain originates from a study of T cells in Graves' hyperthyroidism and ophthalmopathy (dated by TCRdb to about 2019). About the full investigation: To identify TCR V-J signatures that set the groups apart, the researchers used a discovery cohort of about a hundred patients, made up of under 45 with Graves' ophthalmopathy and some 58 with stable Graves' hyperthyroidism. An independent validation cohort of some 18 hyperthyroidism patients and about 16 patients who later progressed to ophthalmopathy tested prospective prediction of ophthalmopathy. The roughly 100 discovery patients were randomly split 7:3 into training and test sets. The study also compared thyroid tissue and blood T-cell repertoires from several Graves' hyperthyroidism patients. Once sampling was done, hyperthyroidism patients were given methimazole at a starting dose of 30 mg daily, whereas ophthalmopathy patients were given high-dose intravenous methylprednisolone. The paper reports TCR Vbeta CDR3 sequencing of roughly 140 peripheral blood samples: approximately 41 ophthalmopathy, approximately 74 hyperthyroidism and 17 progressor patients. What the work shows at the level of the full study, not this receptor alone: Most expanded thyroid clonotypes (frequency above 0.001) were also detected in blood, suggesting blood repertoires may reflect thyroid immune responses. No statistical method was used to fix the sample size in advance, and group allocation was not hidden from the investigators. A 13 V-J signature model separated ophthalmopathy from stable hyperthyroidism, with just over 85% sensitivity and 81.08% specificity in cross-validation and 80%/75% in testing. In validation, the model predicted progression to ophthalmopathy a median of roughly six months before onset, with roughly 68% sensitivity and about 72% specificity.

As for this clonotype: The antigen this receptor binds is unknown. This may arise from a read error, as a much more abundant clone is one base away.

The CDR3 sequence holds 14 residues, the cysteine and phenylalanine included. CDR3 DNA only is kept here, 42 bases in frame from base 1. CDR1 SNHLY and CDR2 FYNNEI are derived from the germline V gene. TCR beta CDR3 regions were amplified from RNA transcripts. The first round of RT-PCR for the TCR CDR3 was performed with the HTBI primer set and the Qiagen OneStep RT-PCR kit. Libraries were constructed in a second round of multiplex PCR, after which size selection and purification were performed. Sequencing of the libraries was done on an Illumina HiSeq2000 using paired-end 100 bp reads. The authors processed their data as follows. SOAPnuke was used to process the raw data, throwing out any read that contained adapters or uncalled bases, had a mean Phred below 15, or lacked an exact constant-primer or identifier match. COPE v1.2.5 was used to merge the high-quality paired reads, and each unique nucleotide sequence was defined as a clonotype. Clonotypes were aligned to IMGT TRBV, TRBD and TRBJ reference segments using MiTCR v1.1. Only V-J combinations with frequency above 0.0001, covering about 99% of repertoires, were analysed. A TCS score was defined as the ratio between F50 (clonal expansion) and ExV (chaos), using BLOSUM62-based TCRdist between CDR3 peptides within each V-J. Welch's t-statistics and random forest reduced around 550 V-J features to 10 to 15, which were used in a naive Bayes classifier (R e1071). The similarity between thyroid and blood repertoires was quantified using the Morisita-Horn index. TCRdb ran its own pipeline on the public reads, namely fastp trimming at Q25 and MiXCR clone calling, and kept in-frame beta chains. Each entry merges the rows of one CDR3 protein and shows their most common DNA and genes. TCRdb assigned the V and J calls; the authors' analysis was not used. The sample table holds over 650,000 distinct CDR3 sequences, of which roughly 45% were seen once. The biggest ten clones account for less than 9.5% of the sample.

The study excluded patients with uncontrolled infections, other autoimmune diseases, pregnancy or lactation. Diagnoses were based on clinical symptoms, serum thyroxine and TRAb, thyroid ultrasound and orbital computed tomography. Total RNA was extracted using Trizol reagent, and RNA quality was assessed on an Agilent 2100 Bioanalyzer. The sequencing input was peripheral blood or thyroid tissue (not recorded which). Here the chain combines TRBV2 and TRBJ1-2, and perhaps TRBD1 as D gene, on 5 matching bases. The receptor was derived from an adult man with Graves' disease, either hyperthyroidism or ophthalmopathy (not recorded which). The sequenced DNA is TGTGCCGGCAGTGGTAGCGGGCAGGGCTATGGCTACACCTTC. This translates into CAGSGSGQGYGYTF.